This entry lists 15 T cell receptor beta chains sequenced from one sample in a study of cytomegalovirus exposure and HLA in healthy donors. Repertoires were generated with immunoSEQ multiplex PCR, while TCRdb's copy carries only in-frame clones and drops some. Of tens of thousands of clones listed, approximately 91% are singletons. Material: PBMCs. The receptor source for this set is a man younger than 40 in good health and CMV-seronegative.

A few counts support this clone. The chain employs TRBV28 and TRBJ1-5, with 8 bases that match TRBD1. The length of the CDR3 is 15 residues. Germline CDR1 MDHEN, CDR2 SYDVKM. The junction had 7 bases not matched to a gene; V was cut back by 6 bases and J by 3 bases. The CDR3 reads CASSRGTGSNQPQHF. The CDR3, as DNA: TGTGCCAGCAGCCGAGGGACAGGCTCCAATCAGCCCCAGCATTTT.

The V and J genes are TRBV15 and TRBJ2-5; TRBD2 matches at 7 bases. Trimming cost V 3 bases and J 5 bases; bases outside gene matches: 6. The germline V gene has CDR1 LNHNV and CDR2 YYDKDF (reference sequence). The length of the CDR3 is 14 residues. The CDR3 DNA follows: TGTGCCACCAGCAGGGGAGGGGACGGGGAGACCCAGTACTTC. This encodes CATSRGGDGETQYF.

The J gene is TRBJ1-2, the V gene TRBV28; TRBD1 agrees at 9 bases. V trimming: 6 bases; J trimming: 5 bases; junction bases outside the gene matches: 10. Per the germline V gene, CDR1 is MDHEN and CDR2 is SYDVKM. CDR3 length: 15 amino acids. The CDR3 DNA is TGTGCCAGCAGGGACAGGGGCATATTAGCATATGGCTACACCTTC. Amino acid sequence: CASRDRGILAYGYTF.

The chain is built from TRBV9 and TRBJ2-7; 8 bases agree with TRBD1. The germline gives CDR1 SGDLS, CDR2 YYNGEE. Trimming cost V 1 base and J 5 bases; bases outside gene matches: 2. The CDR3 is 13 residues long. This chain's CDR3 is CASSVLQGDEQYF. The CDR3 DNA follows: TGTGCCAGCAGCGTATTACAGGGGGACGAGCAGTACTTC.

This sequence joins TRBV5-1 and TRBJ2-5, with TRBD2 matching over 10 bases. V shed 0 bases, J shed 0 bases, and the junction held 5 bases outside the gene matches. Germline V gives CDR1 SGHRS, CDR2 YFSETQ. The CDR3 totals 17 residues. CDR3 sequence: CASSLGLAGVYQETQYF. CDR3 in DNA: TGCGCCAGCAGCTTGGGTCTAGCGGGGGTGTACCAAGAGACCCAGTACTTC. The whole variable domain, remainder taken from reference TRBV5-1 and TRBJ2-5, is KAGVTQTPRYLIKTRGQQVTLSCSPISGHRSVSWYQQTPGQGLQFLFEYFSETQRNKGNFPGRFSGRQFSNSRSEMNVSTLELGDSALYLCASSLGLAGVYQETQYFGPGTRLLVL.

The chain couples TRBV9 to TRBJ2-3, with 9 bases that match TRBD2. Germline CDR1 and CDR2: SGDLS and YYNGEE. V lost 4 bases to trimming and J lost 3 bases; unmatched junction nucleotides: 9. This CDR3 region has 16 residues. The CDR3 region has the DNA TGTGCCAGCAGCACCCGGACTAGCGACTTAACAGATACGCAGTATTTT. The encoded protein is CASSTRTSDLTDTQYF.

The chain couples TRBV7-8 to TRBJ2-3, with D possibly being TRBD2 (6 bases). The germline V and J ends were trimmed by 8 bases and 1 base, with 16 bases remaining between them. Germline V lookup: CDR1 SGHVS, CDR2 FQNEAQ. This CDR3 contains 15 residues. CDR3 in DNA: TGTGCCAGCGCCCGTGGAGGCGGGGGCACAGATACGCAGTATTTT. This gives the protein CASARGGGGTDTQYF. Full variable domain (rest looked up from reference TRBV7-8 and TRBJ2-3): GAGVSQSPRYKVAKRGQDVALRCDPISGHVSLFWYQQALGQGPEFLTYFQNEAQLDKSGLPSDRFFAERPEGSVSTLKIQRTQQEDSAVYLCASARGGGGTDTQYFGPGTRLTVL.

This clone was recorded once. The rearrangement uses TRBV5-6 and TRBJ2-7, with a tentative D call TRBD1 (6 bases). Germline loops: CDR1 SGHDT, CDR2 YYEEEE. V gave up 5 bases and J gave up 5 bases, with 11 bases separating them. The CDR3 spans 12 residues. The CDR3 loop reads CASRAGANEQYF. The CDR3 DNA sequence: TGTGCCAGCAGAGCAGGGGCCAACGAGCAGTACTTC. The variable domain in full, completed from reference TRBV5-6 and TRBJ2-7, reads DAGVTQSPTHLIKTRGQQVTLRCSPKSGHDTVSWYQQALGQGPQFIFQYYEEEERQRGNFPDRFSGHQFPNYSSELNVNALLLGDSALYLCASRAGANEQYFGPGTRLTVT.

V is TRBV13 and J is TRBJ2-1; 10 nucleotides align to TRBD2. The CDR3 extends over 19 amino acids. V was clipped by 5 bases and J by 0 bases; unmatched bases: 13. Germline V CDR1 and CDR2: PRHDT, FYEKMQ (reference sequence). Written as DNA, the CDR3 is TGTGCCAGCAGCACCAACCGTCTAGCGGGGGTAAGCTCCTACAATGAGCAGTTCTTC. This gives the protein CASSTNRLAGVSSYNEQFF.

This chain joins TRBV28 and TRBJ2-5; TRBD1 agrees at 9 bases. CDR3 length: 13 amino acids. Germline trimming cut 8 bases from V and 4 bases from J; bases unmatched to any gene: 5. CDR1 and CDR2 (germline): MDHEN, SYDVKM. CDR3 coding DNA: TGTGCCAGCGGGGGACAGGGTTTAGAGACCCAGTACTTC. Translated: CASGGQGLETQYF.

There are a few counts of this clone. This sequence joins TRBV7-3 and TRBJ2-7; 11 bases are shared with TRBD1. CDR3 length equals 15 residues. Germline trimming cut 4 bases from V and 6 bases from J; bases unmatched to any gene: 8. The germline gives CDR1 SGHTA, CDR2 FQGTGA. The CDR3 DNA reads TGTGCCAGCAGCTCGCCGGGACAGGGGGTGTTCGAGCAGTACTTC. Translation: CASSSPGQGVFEQYF.

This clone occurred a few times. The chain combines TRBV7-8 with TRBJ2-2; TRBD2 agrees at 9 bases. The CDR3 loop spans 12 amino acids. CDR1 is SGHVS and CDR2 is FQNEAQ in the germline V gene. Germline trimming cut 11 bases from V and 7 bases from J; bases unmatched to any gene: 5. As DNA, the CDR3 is TGTGCCGCGCGGGGGGGCCTCGGGGAGCTGTTTTTT. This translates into CAARGGLGELFF.

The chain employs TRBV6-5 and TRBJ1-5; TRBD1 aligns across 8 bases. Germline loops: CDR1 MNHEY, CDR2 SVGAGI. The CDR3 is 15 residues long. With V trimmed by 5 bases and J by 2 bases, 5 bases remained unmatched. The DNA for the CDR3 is TGTGCCAGCAGTGTGGACAGGGTGGGCAATCAGCCCCAGCATTTT. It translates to CASSVDRVGNQPQHF.

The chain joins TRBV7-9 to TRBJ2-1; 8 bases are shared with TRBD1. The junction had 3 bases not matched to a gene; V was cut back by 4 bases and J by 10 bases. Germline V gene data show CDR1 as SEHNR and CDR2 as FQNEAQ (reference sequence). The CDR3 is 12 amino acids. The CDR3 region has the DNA TGTGCCAGCAGCTACGGGACAGGAGAGCAGTTCTTC. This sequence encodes CASSYGTGEQFF.

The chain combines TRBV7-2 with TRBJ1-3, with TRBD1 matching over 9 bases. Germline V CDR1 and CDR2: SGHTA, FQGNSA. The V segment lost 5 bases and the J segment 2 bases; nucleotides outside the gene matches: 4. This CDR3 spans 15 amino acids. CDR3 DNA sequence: TGTGCCAGCAGCCCTACAGGGGGCCCTGGAAACACCATATATTTT. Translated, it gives CASSPTGGPGNTIYF.